The T cell receptor (beta chain) under discussion was sequenced for a study of T cell clonotyping in hematopoietic cell transplantation. TCRdb keeps only in-frame clones here, not all; method: immunoSEQ multiplex PCR. The sample has roughly 30,000 clones; around 80% are singletons. General observations from the study: Without cell sorting, CD4 versus CD8 contributions remain unresolved. Recipient TCR diversity dropped after transplant; expanded clonotypes rose from day 30 to 180.

In regard to this clone: Antigen unknown.

The time point is: recipient sample about 28 days before transplant, after cytoreduction. The receptor's source is a woman aged 30 to 39 with chronic myeloid leukemia. Some clones in this sample may be carry-over from other donors' samples. Sequenced material: peripheral blood mononuclear cells, taken before stem cell transplant.

The CDR3 loop is CTSSLRGGAFF. The CDR3 coding sequence is TGCACCAGCAGCCTCCGGGGGGGAGCTTTCTTT. This chain links TRBV1 with TRBJ1-1. TRBV1 is listed as a pseudogene. The CDR3 consists of 11 residues.